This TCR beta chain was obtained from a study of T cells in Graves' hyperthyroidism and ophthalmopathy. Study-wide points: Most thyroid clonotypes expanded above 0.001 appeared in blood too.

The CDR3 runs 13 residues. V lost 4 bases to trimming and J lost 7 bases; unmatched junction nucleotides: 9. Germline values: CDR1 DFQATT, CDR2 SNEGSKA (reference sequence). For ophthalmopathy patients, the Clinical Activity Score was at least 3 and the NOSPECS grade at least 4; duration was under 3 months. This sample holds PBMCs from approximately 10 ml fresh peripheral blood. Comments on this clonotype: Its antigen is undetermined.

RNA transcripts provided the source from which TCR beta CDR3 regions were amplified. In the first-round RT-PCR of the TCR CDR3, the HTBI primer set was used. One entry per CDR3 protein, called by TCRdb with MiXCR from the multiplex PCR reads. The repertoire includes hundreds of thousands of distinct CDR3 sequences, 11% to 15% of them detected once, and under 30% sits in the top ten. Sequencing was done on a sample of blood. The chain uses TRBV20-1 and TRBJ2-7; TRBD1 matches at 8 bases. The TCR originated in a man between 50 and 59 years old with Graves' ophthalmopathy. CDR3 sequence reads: CSATDQGAGEQYF. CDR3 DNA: TGCAGTGCTACCGACCAGGGGGCGGGGGAGCAGTACTTC.